These 8 T cell receptor beta chains originate from one sample sequenced in a study of regulatory and conventional T cells in RAG deficiency. Conventional CD4+ T cells were sorted from blood as CD25-low CD127-high cells. Assay used: immunoSEQ multiplex PCR; TCRdb lists only in-frame clones, some missing. The sample carries approximately 21,000 clones, around 97% recorded once. This sample also appeared in a second study, on regulatory T cells. This second study notes: Primers: 52 TRBV forward and 13 TRBJ reverse.

Source material: CD25- CD4+ T cells sorted from blood. These receptors all come from a human donor in good health.

The chain employs TRBV21-1 and TRBJ2-3; the table's D call, TRBD2, was not checked against the DNA. TRBV21-1 corresponds to a pseudogene. There are 18 residues in the CDR3. The CDR3 spells CASVGWRGGALGTDTQYF. Written as DNA, the CDR3 is TGTGCCAGCGTCGGGTGGCGGGGGGGTGCCCTGGGCACAGATACGCAGTATTTT.

J is TRBJ1-6 and V is TRBV2; no reliable D call. Germline-derived CDR1 and CDR2 are SNHLY and FYNNEI. This CDR3 has 12 amino acids. V was pared by 7 bases and J by 9 bases, with 10 bases between. The CDR3 DNA reads as TGTGCCAGCAACCGGGATCCTTCACCCCTCCACTTT. Residues: CASNRDPSPLHF.

The V call is TRBV7-9, the J call TRBJ1-2; 10 nucleotides align to TRBD1. Germline V gene data show CDR1 as SEHNR and CDR2 as FQNEAQ (reference sequence). The CDR3 length is 12 residues. V shed 4 bases, J shed 8 bases, and the junction held 1 base outside the gene matches. DNA for the CDR3: TGTGCCAGCAGCTGGACAGGGGGAGGCTACACCTTC. Its protein is CASSWTGGGYTF.

The CDR3 loop reads CASSESGRNEQFF. The CDR3 region has the DNA TGTGCCAGCAGTGAAAGCGGTAGGAATGAGCAGTTCTTC. The chain employs TRBV2 and TRBJ2-1; maybe TRBD2 (5 bases). Germline V gives CDR1 SNHLY, CDR2 FYNNEI. The CDR3 contains 13 residues. Trimming cost V 2 bases and J 7 bases, with 9 bases left between them. The full variable domain, with the rest looked up from reference TRBV2 and TRBJ2-1, is EPEVTQTPSHQVTQMGQEVILRCVPISNHLYFYWYRQILGQKVEFLVSFYNNEISEKSEIFDDQFSVERPDGSNFTLKIRSTKLEDSAMYFCASSESGRNEQFFGPGTRLTVL.

CDR3 nucleotides: TGTGCCAGCAGTGGTAAAACAGGGCCGGGCTACGGCTACACCTTC. It translates to CASSGKTGPGYGYTF. The rearrangement joins TRBV27 to TRBJ1-2; the D gene is possibly TRBD1 (6 bases). From germline, CDR1 is MNHEY and CDR2 SMNVEV (reference sequence). The V gene lost 5 bases and the J gene lost 8 bases, with 21 bases spanning the gap. CDR3 length: 15 residues.

The V gene is TRBV6-5, the J gene TRBJ1-6; D not certain. The V and J ends lost 2 bases and 8 bases respectively, with 7 bases between them. The germline gives CDR1 MNHEY, CDR2 SVGAGI. The length of the CDR3 is 13 residues. CDR3 protein: CASSYQNDSPLHF. In DNA form, the CDR3 reads TGTGCCAGCAGTTACCAAAATGATTCACCCCTCCACTTT.

Details on this clone: This sample includes further DNA sequences coding for the same CDR3. This sequence joins TRBV5-1 and TRBJ2-1; 12 positions agree with TRBD2. Looked up from germline, CDR1 is SGHRS and CDR2 is YFSETQ. CDR3 length: 16 residues. Trimming took 3 bases from V and 4 from J; bases not matched to a gene: 5. CDR3: CASSSSLAGGYNEQFF. DNA for the CDR3: TGCGCCAGCAGCTCCTCACTAGCGGGGGGATACAATGAGCAGTTCTTC. Full variable domain (missing parts from reference TRBV5-1 and TRBJ2-1): KAGVTQTPRYLIKTRGQQVTLSCSPISGHRSVSWYQQTPGQGLQFLFEYFSETQRNKGNFPGRFSGRQFSNSRSEMNVSTLELGDSALYLCASSSSLAGGYNEQFFGPGTRLTVL.

The V and J genes are TRBV5-4 and TRBJ1-1, with 7 bases that match TRBD1. CDR3 length equals 15 residues. The trim removed 3 bases at V and 8 bases at J, leaving 13 bases unmatched. Germline CDR1 and CDR2: SGHNT and YYREEE (reference sequence). CDR3 amino acids: CASSSQVRTGEEAFF. The CDR3 DNA sequence: TGTGCCAGCAGCTCCCAAGTTCGGACAGGAGAGGAAGCTTTCTTT.